This TCR beta chain came from a study of identical twins. Study-wide results and caveats: Insertions ran lower in abundant cord blood beta clonotypes, though not in memory repertoires. Weaker excess sharing between twins was seen in beta out-of-frame sequences.

J gave up 2 bases and V 0 bases, and 5 bases lay outside the gene matches. The CDR3 extends over 17 amino acids. Germline CDR1 reads MNHEY; CDR2 reads SVGAGI. TCRdb itself ran the 5' RACE reads through MiXCR, one entry per CDR3 protein. The repertoire includes about 810,000 distinct CDR3 sequences, 12% of them detected once, and about 1.5% sits in the top ten. Concerning this clonotype: Its antigen is not known.

The sample was also reused in another study, on yellow fever vaccine responses in identical twins.

V usage is TRBV6-5 and J usage is TRBJ2-3, with 10 bases fitting TRBD2. The sample taken for sequencing was PBMCs. This receptor was identified in a young woman in good health. CDR3 loop: CASSYSSSGGSTDTQYF. The CDR3 coding sequence is TGTGCCAGCAGTTACTCCTCTAGCGGGGGATCCACAGATACGCAGTATTTT.